This T cell receptor beta chain was found in a study of PD-L1 blockade in urothelial cancer. About the study: Blood was subjected to analysis at 3 weeks (second dose) and 6 weeks following treatment start.

TCRdb's copy holds only in-frame clones and misses some; the assay was immunoSEQ multiplex PCR. The table includes 35,000 to 50,000 clones, under 90% detected once. The time point denotes: peripheral blood 6 weeks after treatment start. This CDR3 is 16 amino acids long. Trimming removed 11 bases from V and 0 bases from J, with 17 bases in between. Germline lookup yields CDR1 SNHLY and CDR2 FYNNEI. The sample here was PBMCs, taken around atezolizumab (anti-PD-L1) treatment. This TCR derives from a man aged 55 to 70 with urothelial cancer. The rearrangement joins TRBV2 to TRBJ1-6, with D unclear. The CDR3 DNA sequence: TGTGCCGGTCGAGTCGGTCCGAGCTCCTATAATTCACCCCTCCACTTT. Translation: CAGRVGPSSYNSPLHF.